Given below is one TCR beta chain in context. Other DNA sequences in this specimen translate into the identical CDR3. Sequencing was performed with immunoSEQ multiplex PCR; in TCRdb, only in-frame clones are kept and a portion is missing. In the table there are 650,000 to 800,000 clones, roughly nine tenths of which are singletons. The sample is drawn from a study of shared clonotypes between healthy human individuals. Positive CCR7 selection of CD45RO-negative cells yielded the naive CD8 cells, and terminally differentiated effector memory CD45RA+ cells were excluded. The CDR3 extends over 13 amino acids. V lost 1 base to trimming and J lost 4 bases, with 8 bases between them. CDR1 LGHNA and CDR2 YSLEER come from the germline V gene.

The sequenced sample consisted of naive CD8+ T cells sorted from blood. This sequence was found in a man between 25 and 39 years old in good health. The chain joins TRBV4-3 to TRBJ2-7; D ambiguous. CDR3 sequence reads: CASSQGLAYEQYF. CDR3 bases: TGCGCCAGCAGCCAAGGACTGGCGTACGAGCAGTACTTC.